This T cell receptor beta chain was sequenced for a study of T cells after yellow fever vaccination. Study-wide results and caveats: Among all clonotypes, a small share was observed in both CD4 and CD8 compartments.

The CDR3 covers 14 residues. V lost 1 base and J lost 0, with 6 bases in between. Germline assignment: CDR1 LNHNV and CDR2 YYDKDF (reference sequence). TCRdb processed the 5' RACE reads anew with MiXCR; each CDR3 protein has one entry. Here the sample spans some 670,000 distinct CDR3 sequences, over 9% being singletons. On this clonotype: What it binds is not known.

This clonotype originated in a man aged 25 to 40 who received the YFV17D yellow fever vaccine. V is TRBV15 and J is TRBJ1-2; TRBD1 is a possible D gene (6 bases). Sequenced here: PBMCs, sampled on the day of the yellow fever booster vaccination. The CDR3 DNA follows: TGTGCCACCAGCAGAGGGACAGCTAACTATGGCTACACCTTC. It encodes CATSRGTANYGYTF.